Below, one T cell receptor beta chain is given with its context. Antigen unknown. Preparation of the TCRbeta library involved a method that used unique molecular identifiers. TCRdb re-called the PCR reads through MiXCR, storing one row per CDR3 protein. Among 540,000 or so distinct CDR3 sequences listed, more than 20% were seen once. The sample is drawn from a study of T-cell reconstitution after alpha-beta-depleted transplantation in children. Study-level results: Recipient T cells and thymic progenitors that survived were the source of the high TCRbeta diversity seen at day 60 in some patients. Most T-cell counts and diversity one year after the transplant came from T cells that were newly produced. By about two months after transplant, alpha-beta T cells reportedly arose from several hundred graft clones that had expanded.

CDR1 and CDR2 from the germline V gene are DFQATT and SNEGSKA (reference sequence). The CDR3 runs to 15 residues. V was clipped by 6 bases and J by 1 base; unmatched bases: 4. The receptor's source is a boy younger than two who had a stem cell transplant for acute myeloid leukemia, so the T cells may come from the graft donor. The chain links TRBV20-1 to TRBJ2-2; 11 positions agree with TRBD1. The material was PBMCs, mostly from graft donor cells, obtained 360 days after TCRalphabeta/CD19-depleted stem cell transplant. CDR3 loop: CSAAGQGVNTGELFF. In DNA, the CDR3 is TGCAGTGCAGCGGGACAGGGGGTGAACACCGGGGAGCTGTTTTTT.